This entry features one TCR beta chain sequence. Germline assignment: CDR1 SGHKS and CDR2 YYEKEE (reference sequence). The CDR3 has 14 amino acids. Trimming pared 2 bases from V and 8 bases from J, leaving 13 bases between. Generated by immunoSEQ multiplex PCR, the TCRdb table keeps only in-frame clones and is missing some. This table has fewer than 120,000 clones, roughly 90% appearing once. The data originate from a study of control samples from healthy donors and cancer patients. The TCR sequence derives from a woman aged 60-70 years with lung cancer. Sequencing was carried out using PBMCs. The rearrangement joins TRBV5-5 to TRBJ1-4; tentatively, D is TRBD1 (6 bases). The CDR3 is CASSFADSGEKLFF. The CDR3 DNA sequence: TGTGCCAGCAGCTTCGCGGACAGTGGGGAAAAACTGTTTTTT.